Here is one TCR beta chain with its context. Its specificity is not known. A modified ARM-PCR protocol with three rounds of nested PCR amplified TCRbeta. Each CDR3 protein gets one entry after TCRdb re-called the multiplex PCR reads with MiXCR. This sample yields tens of thousands of distinct CDR3 sequences, of which just under 60% are seen a single time; around 20% belongs to the top ten. This sample's RNA came from whole unsorted tissue. This record comes from a study of tumor and adjacent non-tumor tissue in lung cancer. Study context: Stage I to III disease affected about nine men and 5 women aged roughly 30 to 76. Samples averaged about 4.3 million productive TCRbeta reads each. The study, taken as a whole, reports: TCR diversity was significantly greater in tumor than normal lung tissue.

The CDR3 totals 14 residues. V was pared by 3 bases and J by 9 bases, with 1 base of the junction left unmatched. The germline V gene has CDR1 SGHRS and CDR2 YFSETQ. The sequencing sample was made of lung tumor tissue. This chain links TRBV5-1 with TRBJ1-6; the match to TRBD1 covers 12 bases. This TCR was recovered from a man in his forties or fifties with non-small cell lung cancer. CDR3 nucleotides: TGCGCCAGCAGCTCGGGACAGGGGGCTTCACCCCTCCACTTT. Its translation: CASSSGQGASPLHF.